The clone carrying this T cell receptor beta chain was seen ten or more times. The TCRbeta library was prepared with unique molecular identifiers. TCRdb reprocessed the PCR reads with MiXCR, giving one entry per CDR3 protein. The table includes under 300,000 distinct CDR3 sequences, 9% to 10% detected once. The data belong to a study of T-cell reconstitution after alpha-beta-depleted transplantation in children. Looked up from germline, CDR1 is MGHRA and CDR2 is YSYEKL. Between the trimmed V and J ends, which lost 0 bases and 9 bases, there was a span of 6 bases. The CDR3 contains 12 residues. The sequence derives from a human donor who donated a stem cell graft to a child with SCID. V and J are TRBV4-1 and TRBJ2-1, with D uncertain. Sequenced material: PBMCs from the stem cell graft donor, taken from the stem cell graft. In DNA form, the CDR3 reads TGCGCCAGCAGCCAAGAGGGCCCTGAGCAGTTCTTC. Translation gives CASSQEGPEQFF.